Described below is a single T cell receptor beta chain sequence and its context. No antigen is known for it. CDR3 length: 15 residues. The germline V gene encodes CDR1 SGHDN and CDR2 FVKESK. The entry originates in a study of CXCR3-negative and CXCR3-positive naive CD8 T cells. Study-wide findings and caveats: Memory CD8+ cells showed much lower diversity, while both naive subsets were comparably high.

Preparation of TRB cDNA libraries relied on 5' RACE carrying UMI labels. From its re-call of the 5' RACE reads, TCRdb lists each CDR3 protein once, without DNA. Reported are some 41,000 distinct CDR3 sequences; the ten largest clones contain around 10%. The clonotype originates from a human donor in good health. Some clones in this sample may be carry-over from other donors' samples. The rearrangement joins TRBV14 to TRBJ1-2; TCRdb names TRBD1, which stays unverified in the absence of DNA. Sample: memory CD8+ T cells from blood. CDR3: CASSQEWGSDYGYTF.